This entry features one T cell receptor beta chain sequence. What it binds is unknown. The CDR3 runs 13 residues. J gave up 9 bases and V 1 base, and 3 bases lay outside the gene matches. CDR1 LNHDA and CDR2 SQIVND come from the germline V gene (reference sequence). The sequenced cases were selected for having the highest brain T cell transcript signatures. Sequencing was performed with immunoSEQ multiplex PCR; in TCRdb, only in-frame clones are kept and a portion is missing. The profile shows approximately 77,000 clones, about 92% of them singletons. This specimen belongs to a study of brain T cells in children with intractable seizures. General study findings and limits: Viral specificity was inferred only from CDR3 similarity; HCMV serostatus was unknown.

This TCR was sampled from a boy in the first two years of life with tuberous sclerosis and intractable seizures. The source was peripheral blood, collected at surgery. The chain combines TRBV19 with TRBJ2-5; 9 bases fit TRBD1. The DNA for the CDR3 is TGTGCCAGTAGTATAGGGGACAGGGAGTCCCAGTACTTC. Its protein is CASSIGDRESQYF.